This T cell receptor beta chain comes out of a study of CD8 T cells in ankylosing spondylitis. This clonotype was counted a few times. Its cognate antigen is unknown. For TCR beta, libraries came from quantitative 5'-RACE with molecular barcodes. In TCRdb, the 5' RACE reads were re-called with MiXCR into one record per CDR3 protein. Among almost 250,000 distinct CDR3 sequences listed, 32% were seen once. General study findings and limits: It appeared that ankylosing spondylitis blood was characterized by a TCR beta motif of about eight highly homologous variants. Peripheral blood held disease-linked clones only at relatively low frequency, and these were CD8+. Significant enrichment of disease-linked clones was reportedly seen in matched ankylosing spondylitis synovial fluid.

Material: blood, either unsorted or a sorted T cell fraction (not recorded which). The clonotype originates from a male donor with ankylosing spondylitis or in good health (not recorded which).

CDR3 coding DNA: TGCAGCGTGTCACGGGGGGCTGACGAGCAGTACTTC. Protein sequence: CSVSRGADEQYF. V and J are TRBV29-1 and TRBJ2-7, with TRBD2 as a possible D gene (7 bases). Germline V lookup: CDR1 SQVTM, CDR2 ANQGSEA. V was pared by 6 bases and J by 5 bases, with 14 bases between. The CDR3 consists of 12 residues.